The sequence of this TCR beta chain was determined in a study of cytomegalovirus exposure and HLA in healthy donors. Study-wide results and limits: In vitro, three CMV-associated chains proved specific for CMV antigens. Most TCR sequences were seen very rarely across donors, but some public TCRs occurred in many.

Comment on this clone: Antigen specificity is unknown.

Data came from immunoSEQ multiplex PCR; TCRdb stores just in-frame clones and leaves some out. The table lists some 69,000 clones, about 96% of them singletons, with more than 2% in the top ten. The clonotype originates from a young man in good health and CMV-seronegative. Sequenced sample: PBMCs.

This CDR3 reads CASSQGGGDRGRVGTQYF. CDR3 nucleotide sequence: TGCGCCAGCAGCCAAGGGGGTGGGGACAGGGGGCGCGTTGGTACGCAGTATTTT. This sequence joins TRBV4-1 and TRBJ2-3, with TRBD1 matching 12 bases. Trimming cost V 1 base and J 8 bases; bases outside gene matches: 13. Germline CDR1 is MGHRA and CDR2 is YSYEKL. The CDR3 loop spans 18 amino acids.